These 18 T cell receptor beta chains were all obtained from the same sample, sequenced in a study of T cells after yellow fever vaccination. TCRdb reprocessed the 5' RACE reads with MiXCR, giving one entry per CDR3 protein. The profile shows over 65,000 distinct CDR3 sequences, 13% of them singletons. This specimen consisted of CD8+ T cells not binding an NS4B(214-222) dextramer, sorted from PBMCs, obtained around 3 weeks after the first yellow fever vaccination. These receptors were collected from a man between 18 and 35 years old who received the YFV17D yellow fever vaccine.

This clonotype occurred once. V gene TRBV12-3 or TRBV12-4 combines with J gene TRBJ2-1; no clear D gene. V dropped 5 bases and J dropped 2 bases, with 10 bases sitting between them. This CDR3 region has 14 residues. CDR3 sequence reads: CASSTRQTYNEQFF. CDR3 in DNA: TGTGCCAGCAGTACCCGCCAGACCTACAATGAGCAGTTCTTC.

This clonotype occurred a few times. The chain employs TRBV20-1 and TRBJ1-6; 7 bases align to TRBD1. The V gene end was trimmed by 2 bases and the J gene end by 9 bases; junction bases not matched to a gene: 7. The CDR3 consists of 14 residues. Germline lookup yields CDR1 DFQATT and CDR2 SNEGSKA (reference sequence). CDR3 protein: CSARTDRESSPLHF. In DNA form, the CDR3 reads TGCAGTGCTAGAACCGACAGGGAAAGTTCACCCCTCCACTTT.

This clonotype has a handful of counts. CDR3: CASSLRVAGQETQYF. For the CDR3, the DNA is TGTGCCAGCAGCTTACGGGTAGCGGGACAAGAGACCCAGTACTTC. The chain is built from TRBV7-8 and TRBJ2-5; 8 bases line up with TRBD2. The germline V gene has CDR1 SGHVS and CDR2 FQNEAQ. After removal of 2 bases from V and 2 bases from J, the junction contained 4 bases not matched to a gene. CDR3 length: 15 amino acids.

The J gene is TRBJ2-7, the V gene TRBV5-1; TRBD2 aligns across 7 bases. This CDR3 is 13 amino acids long. J gave up 3 bases and V 2 bases, and 2 bases lay outside the gene matches. Germline values: CDR1 SGHRS, CDR2 YFSETQ. DNA for the CDR3: TGCGCCAGCAGCTTTGGCGGGGGCTACGAGCAGTACGTC. Residues: CASSFGGGYEQYV.

The V and J genes are TRBV4-1 and TRBJ1-2; 8 bases are a match to TRBD1. Germline V gene data show CDR1 as MGHRA and CDR2 as YSYEKL. The CDR3 covers 15 residues. V lost 1 base to trimming and J lost 4 bases; unmatched junction nucleotides: 5. The DNA for the CDR3 is TGCGCCAGCAGCCAAGGGACAGGGTCGGTCTATGGCTACACCTTC. Translation: CASSQGTGSVYGYTF.

This clonotype was picked up a small number of times. This rearrangement joins TRBV7-6 to TRBJ2-3; weak D call: TRBD1 (5 bases). This CDR3 is built from 15 residues. Trimming pared 4 bases from V and 5 bases from J, leaving 16 bases between. Germline V gives CDR1 SGHVS, CDR2 FNYEAQ. The CDR3 coding sequence is TGTGCCAGCAGCTCCGACCTGGGGCAAAAAGATACGCAGTATTTT. Its protein product is CASSSDLGQKDTQYF.

In its sample, this clonotype was seen a few times. V usage is TRBV12-3 or TRBV12-4 and J usage is TRBJ1-2, with D possibly TRBD1 on 5 matching bases. Trimming left V 7 bases short and J 6 bases short, with 15 bases between. The CDR3 is 13 amino acids. This CDR3 is CASTTGPGNGYTF. Written as DNA, the CDR3 is TGTGCCAGCACTACGGGGCCTGGAAATGGCTACACCTTC.

The CDR3 DNA reads TGTGCCAGCAGCAAGGCGGTAGCAGGCCAAGGGGAGCAGTACTTC. Its translation is CASSKAVAGQGEQYF. This chain connects TRBV3-1 to TRBJ2-7; D gene ambiguous. V lost 5 bases to trimming and J lost 7 bases, with 21 bases between them. CDR1 LGHDT and CDR2 YNNKEL come from the germline V gene (reference sequence). The CDR3 totals 15 residues.

This chain connects TRBV7-6 to TRBJ1-1; D is unresolved. The CDR3 sequence is 16 residues long. Trimming removed 4 bases from V and 3 bases from J, with 18 bases in between. The germline V gene encodes CDR1 SGHVS and CDR2 FNYEAQ. The CDR3 sequence: CASSSASRGLDTEAFF. DNA of the CDR3: TGTGCCAGCAGCTCGGCGTCCCGGGGTTTGGACACTGAAGCTTTCTTT.

V is TRBV9 and J is TRBJ2-2, with D perhaps matching TRBD1 or TRBD2 (5 bases each). The germline V gene encodes CDR1 SGDLS and CDR2 YYNGEE. There are 14 residues in the CDR3. The V end lost 2 bases, the J end lost 1 base, and 6 bases lay between the germline ends. For the CDR3, the DNA is TGTGCCAGCAGCGTTGGGGGGAACACCGGGGAGCTGTTTTTT. Translating it yields CASSVGGNTGELFF.

This rearrangement joins TRBV9 to TRBJ2-2, with TRBD1 as a possible D gene (5 bases). The V gene lost 5 bases and the J gene lost 3 bases, with 17 bases spanning the gap. The germline gives CDR1 SGDLS, CDR2 YYNGEE. The CDR3 has 16 residues. The CDR3 nucleotides are TGTGCCAGCAGTCATTCCCAGGGTCGCGACACCGGGGAGCTGTTTTTT. It is translated as CASSHSQGRDTGELFF.

This clonotype appeared a few times. This chain connects TRBV7-8 to TRBJ2-6; perhaps TRBD1 as D (5 bases). Trimming removed 10 bases at V and 1 base at J, with 17 bases between. The germline gives CDR1 SGHVS, CDR2 FQNEAQ. The length of the CDR3 is 16 residues. This chain's CDR3 is CATSGAVGSGANVLTF. In nucleotides, the CDR3 is TGTGCCACCAGTGGGGCAGTGGGGTCTGGGGCCAACGTCCTGACTTTC.

This clonotype was seen only a few times. V gene TRBV7-6 combines with J gene TRBJ2-7; TRBD1 agrees at 8 bases. Germline trimming cut 2 bases from V and 2 bases from J; bases unmatched to any gene: 8. Per the germline V gene, CDR1 is SGHVS and CDR2 is FNYEAQ. This CDR3 spans 16 amino acids. CDR3 in amino acids: CASSLSTGTGAYEQYF. CDR3 nucleotide sequence: TGTGCCAGCAGCTTAAGTACCGGGACAGGAGCCTACGAGCAGTACTTC. Together with reference TRBV7-6 and TRBJ2-7, the CDR3 gives the full variable domain: GAGVSQSPRYKVTKRGQDVALRCDPISGHVSLYWYRQALGQGPEFLTYFNYEAQQDKSGLPNDRFSAERPEGSISTLTIQRTEQRDSAMYRCASSLSTGTGAYEQYFGPGTRLTVT.

There are a few counts of this clonotype. The chain combines TRBV12-3 or TRBV12-4 with TRBJ1-5; the D is unclear. The V gene lost 5 bases and the J gene lost 0 bases, with 11 bases spanning the gap. This CDR3 comprises 15 residues. This CDR3 reads CASSPGLYSNQPQHF. In nucleotides, the CDR3 is TGTGCCAGCAGTCCGGGCCTCTATAGCAATCAGCCCCAGCATTTT.

J is TRBJ2-7 and V is TRBV7-9; possible D gene TRBD2, 5 bases. Germline V gene data show CDR1 as SEHNR and CDR2 as FQNEAQ (reference sequence). Trimming stripped 1 base from V and 6 bases from J, with 13 bases between. The CDR3 spans 14 residues. The CDR3 DNA reads TGTGCCAGCAGCTTAGTGACGGGAAACCGCGAGCAGTACTTC. Protein sequence: CASSLVTGNREQYF.

This clonotype has a handful of counts. The chain links TRBV29-1 to TRBJ1-2; D is ambiguous. The CDR3 is 11 residues long. Germline CDR1 is SQVTM and CDR2 is ANQGSEA. V shed 7 bases and J shed 4 bases, with 10 bases lying between them. Here the CDR3 reads CSAAGSYGYTF. CDR3 coding DNA: TGCAGCGCCGCGGGGAGCTATGGCTACACCTTC.

The rearrangement joins TRBV6-2 or TRBV6-3 to TRBJ1-1, with D tentatively TRBD1 (5 bases). This CDR3 is built from 13 residues. V lost 8 bases to trimming and J lost 5 bases, with 15 bases between them. Germline loops: CDR1 MNHEY, CDR2 SVGEGT. The DNA of the CDR3 is TGTGCCAGCGGTGCCTCAGGGCTAACTGAAGCTTTCTTT. It specifies CASGASGLTEAFF.

The V and J genes are TRBV2 and TRBJ2-7; 7 nucleotides align to TRBD2. The CDR3 covers 14 residues. CDR1 and CDR2 from the germline V gene are SNHLY and FYNNEI. Trimming removed 6 bases from V and 3 bases from J; junction bases left unmatched: 8. The CDR3 reads CASRQSGTIYEQYV. CDR3 DNA sequence: TGTGCCAGCAGACAATCCGGGACTATCTACGAGCAGTACGTC.